This T cell receptor beta chain is drawn from a study of long-term antiretroviral therapy in people with HIV. Survey level was the resolution at which the v3.0 immunoSEQ assay ran. Clones were read by immunoSEQ multiplex PCR, and TCRdb kept only the in-frame ones, dropping some. The sample contains 20,000 to 25,000 clones, 70% to 90% of which appear only once. Regarding this clone: Its specificity is not known.

The V gene end was trimmed by 4 bases and the J gene end by 5 bases; junction bases not matched to a gene: 12. The CDR3 runs to 15 residues. The germline CDR1 and CDR2 sequences are GTSNPN and SVGIG (reference sequence). Whole-study results and caveats: Subsequent to ART, diversity was augmented yet persisted below that of transplant donor controls. Blood sampling spanned 2004 to 2017, possibly under older ART regimens.

The receptor was isolated from a man aged 55-75 years with HIV. Source: unsorted PBMCs, taken 1.3 years after starting antiretroviral therapy. The chain is built from TRBV30 and TRBJ1-1, with TRBD1 matching 8 bases. In DNA, the CDR3 is TGTGCCTGGACCCCCTGGGGCAGGGGGCGGACTGAAGCTTTCTTT. As protein: CAWTPWGRGRTEAFF.